This T cell receptor beta chain was retrieved from a study of T cell responses to AZD1222 COVID-19 vaccine. Study summary: The study pooled second doses at about 4 or about 12 weeks.

General observations from the study: Among those given AZD1222, only 5 to 7 were seropositive at baseline. Regions left unmutated in variants are reportedly the target of nearly half of spike-specific TCRs. Most donors were white British and more were female, and clonal diversity was possibly underestimated.

Germline values: CDR1 MNHEY, CDR2 SVGAGI. The V gene lost 5 bases and the J gene lost 3 bases, with 16 bases spanning the gap. The CDR3 extends over 15 amino acids. With respect to this clone: Its target is not known.

TCRdb's copy holds only in-frame clones and misses some; the assay was immunoSEQ multiplex PCR. The sample consists of over 100,000 clones, around 82% of them appearing once. This TCR derives from an adult in good health. The J gene is TRBJ1-2, the V gene TRBV6-5, with D possibly TRBD1 on 5 matching bases. The specimen comprised peripheral blood, sampled on day 0 of AZD1222 vaccination. CDR3 DNA sequence: TGTGCCAGCAGTCTTCAGCTCGGGGCGTACTATGGCTACACCTTC. This translates into CASSLQLGAYYGYTF.